These 14 T cell receptor beta chains were all obtained from the same sample, sequenced in a study of cytomegalovirus exposure and HLA in healthy donors (dated by TCRdb to about 2017). The library came from the immunoSEQ multiplex PCR assay. The multiplex PCR relied on a mix of 60 forward primers for TCR Vbeta segments and 13 reverse primers for TCR Jbeta segments. TCRdb provides this immuneACCESS table in a form limited to in-frame rearrangements. Some clones are lacking; in checked studies, under half of them reflect an unresolved V gene, and why the rest are absent is not known. Recorded for this sample are about 130,000 clones; approximately 80% of them occurred a single time. Clones ranked in the top ten supply around 3.3% of the sample. Sequencing used PBMCs. Source of these receptors: a male donor in good health and CMV-seronegative.

This chain connects TRBV7-2 to TRBJ2-3; D ambiguous. This CDR3 has 15 amino acids. Trimming removed 5 bases at V and 0 bases at J, with 12 bases between. Germline lookup yields CDR1 SGHTA and CDR2 FQGNSA. Written as DNA, the CDR3 is TGTGCCAGCAGCCCGACTGCTGTGAGCACAGATACGCAGTATTTT. Translation gives CASSPTAVSTDTQYF.

This clone was counted only a few times. The genes are TRBV25-1 and TRBJ1-2; D is uncertain. Trimming cost V 6 bases and J 1 base, with 15 bases left between them. From germline, CDR1 is MGHDK and CDR2 SYGVNS. CDR3 length: 15 amino acids. The CDR3 sequence: CASRGGRRSNYGYTF. CDR3 nucleotides: TGTGCCAGCAGGGGAGGGAGGAGAAGTAACTATGGCTACACCTTC.

As for this clone: Other DNA sequences of this sample code for an identical CDR3. This chain uses TRBV7-9 with TRBJ2-3; 8 positions match TRBD1. The trim removed 6 bases at V and 1 base at J, leaving 12 bases unmatched. Germline CDR1 reads SEHNR; CDR2 reads FQNEAQ (reference sequence). CDR3 length: 17 amino acids. CDR3 region: CASRSSRETGGTDTQYF. The CDR3 DNA reads as TGTGCCAGCAGGTCAAGCCGGGAGACAGGGGGCACAGATACGCAGTATTTT. Looking up the rest from reference TRBV7-9 and TRBJ2-3 gives the full variable domain: DTGVSQNPRHKITKRGQNVTFRCDPISEHNRLYWYRQTLGQGPEFLTYFQNEAQLEKSRLLSDRFSAERPKGSFSTLEIQRTEQGDSAMYLCASRSSRETGGTDTQYFGPGTRLTVL.

This rearrangement joins TRBV27 to TRBJ2-7, with TRBD1 matching over 7 bases. Germline V gives CDR1 MNHEY, CDR2 SMNVEV (reference sequence). The CDR3 extends over 15 amino acids. Trimming removed 6 bases from V and 4 bases from J; junction bases left unmatched: 12. The CDR3 protein is CASSRDSTIRYEQYF. CDR3 DNA: TGTGCCAGCAGCCGGGACAGCACAATCCGGTACGAGCAGTACTTC.

V gene TRBV5-6 combines with J gene TRBJ2-7; 7 nucleotides align to TRBD1. Germline V lookup: CDR1 SGHDT, CDR2 YYEEEE. Losses at the gene ends were 1 base for V and 4 bases for J; bases not matched to a gene: 2. The CDR3 runs 13 residues. CDR3 sequence reads: CASSLTGVYEQYF. The CDR3 region has the DNA TGTGCCAGCAGCTTGACAGGGGTGTACGAGCAGTACTTC.

This clone was detected only a few times. This chain connects TRBV27 to TRBJ2-3; TRBD2 is a possible D gene (6 bases). The CDR3 runs 15 residues. Germline values: CDR1 MNHEY, CDR2 SMNVEV (reference sequence). V dropped 3 bases and J dropped 2 bases, with 12 bases sitting between them. This chain's CDR3 is CASSLAGRHTDTQYF. Here the CDR3 DNA reads TGTGCCAGCAGTTTGGCGGGACGCCACACAGATACGCAGTATTTT.

The rearrangement links TRBV25-1 to TRBJ1-1, with a tentative D call TRBD1 (5 bases). The CDR3 has 16 amino acids. Trimming shortened V by 4 bases and J by 4 bases, and 19 bases separated the two germline ends. Germline CDR1 reads MGHDK; CDR2 reads SYGVNS. The CDR3 loop reads CASSGIRTSRITEAFF. The CDR3 bases are TGTGCCAGCAGTGGAATCCGGACAAGCAGAATCACTGAAGCTTTCTTT.

The chain joins TRBV29-1 to TRBJ2-5, with 7 bases matching TRBD1. The CDR3 covers 12 residues. Trimming at V came to 4 bases and at J to 4 bases, leaving 3 bases not matched to a gene. Germline CDR1 SQVTM, CDR2 ANQGSEA. The CDR3 loop is CSVATGRETQYF. CDR3 nucleotide sequence: TGCAGCGTTGCGACAGGGCGAGAGACCCAGTACTTC.

This rearrangement joins TRBV7-8 to TRBJ2-7, with 8 bases that match TRBD1. The CDR3 covers 16 residues. Trimming took 1 base from V and 2 from J; bases not matched to a gene: 7. CDR1 is SGHVS, CDR2 FQNEAQ, per germline. The CDR3 DNA reads TGTGCCAGCAGCTTAGTAGGCAGGGGGCTTCCCTACGAGCAGTACTTC. Encoded protein: CASSLVGRGLPYEQYF.

The J gene is TRBJ1-2, the V gene TRBV5-6, with 10 bases matching TRBD1. The CDR3 runs to 14 residues. The V and J ends lost 4 bases and 6 bases, in that order; junction bases with no gene match: 6. Germline V lookup: CDR1 SGHDT, CDR2 YYEEEE. In nucleotides, the CDR3 is TGTGCCAGCAGCGTGGGACAGGGGAGGAATGGCTACACCTTC. Its protein product is CASSVGQGRNGYTF. Together with reference TRBV5-6 and TRBJ1-2, the CDR3 gives the full variable domain: DAGVTQSPTHLIKTRGQQVTLRCSPKSGHDTVSWYQQALGQGPQFIFQYYEEEERQRGNFPDRFSGHQFPNYSSELNVNALLLGDSALYLCASSVGQGRNGYTFGSGTRLTVV.

V usage is TRBV18 and J usage is TRBJ1-6; weak D call: TRBD1 (5 bases). The CDR3 runs 14 residues. Trimming shortened V by 4 bases and J by 6 bases, and 10 bases separated the two germline ends. Germline CDR1 is KGHSH and CDR2 is LQKENI. The CDR3 reads CASSLTEPNSPLHF. DNA of the CDR3: TGTGCCAGCTCACTGACAGAACCTAATTCACCCCTCCACTTT.

This clone occurred a few times. The chain joins TRBV14 to TRBJ1-4; D gene ambiguous. Between the trimmed V and J ends, which lost 2 bases and 11 bases, there was a span of 15 bases. Germline CDR1 reads SGHDN; CDR2 reads FVKESK. The CDR3 sequence is 14 residues long. The CDR3, as DNA: TGTGCCAGCAGCCAATTGGAGGAAGGAAAGAAACTGTTTTTT. Amino acid sequence: CASSQLEEGKKLFF.

In this sample, this clone turned up once. The chain carries TRBV7-8 and TRBJ1-2; 9 positions match TRBD1. Germline assignment: CDR1 SGHVS and CDR2 FQNEAQ. CDR3 length: 15 amino acids. The trim removed 2 bases at V and 7 bases at J, leaving 8 bases unmatched. The CDR3 region has the DNA TGTGCCAGCAGCTTACTCCCGGACAGGGGAAGTGGCTACACCTTC. Residues: CASSLLPDRGSGYTF.

This chain uses TRBV7-9 with TRBJ2-7; D is uncertain. Trimming removed 1 base at V and 3 bases at J, with 7 bases between. The germline gives CDR1 SEHNR, CDR2 FQNEAQ (reference sequence). This CDR3 is built from 13 residues. The CDR3 sequence: CASSLVAGYEQYF. DNA of the CDR3: TGTGCCAGCAGCTTAGTCGCCGGCTACGAGCAGTACTTC.